These T cell receptor beta chains were read from a single sample in a study of OX40 agonist ivuxolimab in advanced cancers. Sequencing used immunoSEQ multiplex PCR; TCRdb keeps in-frame clones, though not all of them. Of approximately 94,000 clones in the sample, approximately 90% are singletons; the top ten hold around 0.16%. Material: CD4+ or CD8+ T cells sorted from blood, obtained in a trial of the OX40 agonist ivuxolimab. The receptors derive from an adult with an advanced solid tumor such as melanoma, head and neck, liver or kidney cancer. CDR3s leave out the opening cysteine and the closing phenylalanine or tryptophan. Fields, in order: J gene, V gene, clone size, CDR3 protein. Size is omitted from some rows. Given values are once, few, many or a class for expanded clones.

TRBJ1-5	TRBV6-1	.	ASSEKGTARTYSNQPQH
TRBJ2-7	TRBV27	.	ASSRGTNYEQY
TRBJ2-7	TRBV5-1	.	ASSPRVDGYEQY
TRBJ2-2	TRBV2	.	ASSGGIAAGELF
TRBJ1-6	TRBV10-2	.	ASNDRRGDSPLH
TRBJ1-2	TRBV28	.	ASITGAYDGYT
TRBJ1-5	TRBV7-8	.	ASSLTGDQPQH
TRBJ1-4	TRBV9	.	ASSVTGGGGTNEKLF
TRBJ2-2	TRBV5-1	.	ASSLRLGNTGELF
TRBJ2-1	TRBV14	.	ASSLRWGWNEQF
TRBJ1-1	TRBV19	.	ASKSGQLNTEAF
TRBJ1-2	TRBV29-1	.	SVEQGDT
TRBJ2-1	TRBV7-3	.	ASSLRTSGNNEQF
TRBJ2-7	TRBV5-1	once	ASSLGTGKKVKY
TRBJ2-7	TRBV27	once	ASRAGTGGGEQY
TRBJ1-2	TRBV30	.	AWSAAGLSYT
TRBJ1-4	TRBV18	.	ASSPGTALTTNEKLF
TRBJ2-7	TRBV28	.	ASSLGLAGSGY
TRBJ2-7	TRBV5-1	.	ASRRTGGSGEQY
TRBJ1-2	TRBV6-1	few	ASRDRIDGGGYT
TRBJ2-5	TRBV2	.	ASSESPTQY
TRBJ1-2	TRBV5-1	few	ASSFGEFNYGYT
TRBJ2-3	TRBV10-1	.	ASSEARLAGWDTQY
TRBJ2-7	TRBV15	.	ATSRRSGRVSYEQY
TRBJ1-3	TRBV2	.	ASSGPISGNTIY
TRBJ1-5	TRBV18	.	ASSPGVGQPQH
TRBJ2-7	TRBV2	.	ASSLAGAPYEQY
TRBJ2-1	TRBV30	.	AWTGGGAGPGYNEQF
TRBJ1-5	TRBV1	.	TSSQAGRPQPQH
TRBJ1-2	TRBV2	once	ASGKERGNYGYT
TRBJ1-2	TRBV9	.	ASSVGSGGHYGYT
TRBJ2-6	TRBV7-8	.	ASSPETGANVLT
TRBJ2-3	TRBV10-2	.	ATDRDRDTQY
TRBJ1-2	TRBV29-1	.	SVEDPNRLYGYT
TRBJ2-2	TRBV27	.	ASSLRLAGVYTGELF
TRBJ2-2	TRBV11-3	.	ASSLDPSKTGEGTGELF
TRBJ2-2	TRBV5-1	.	ASSARQATGELF
TRBJ2-7	TRBV6-1	few	ASSDTSGGPFEQY
TRBJ2-7	TRBV7-6	.	ASSLRDRSSYEQY
TRBJ1-2	TRBV2	once	ASSVGQGYGYT
TRBJ2-7	TRBV6-5	.	ASSYLAGGNYEQY
TRBJ1-5	TRBV7-9	once	ASSFSGMGSNQPQH